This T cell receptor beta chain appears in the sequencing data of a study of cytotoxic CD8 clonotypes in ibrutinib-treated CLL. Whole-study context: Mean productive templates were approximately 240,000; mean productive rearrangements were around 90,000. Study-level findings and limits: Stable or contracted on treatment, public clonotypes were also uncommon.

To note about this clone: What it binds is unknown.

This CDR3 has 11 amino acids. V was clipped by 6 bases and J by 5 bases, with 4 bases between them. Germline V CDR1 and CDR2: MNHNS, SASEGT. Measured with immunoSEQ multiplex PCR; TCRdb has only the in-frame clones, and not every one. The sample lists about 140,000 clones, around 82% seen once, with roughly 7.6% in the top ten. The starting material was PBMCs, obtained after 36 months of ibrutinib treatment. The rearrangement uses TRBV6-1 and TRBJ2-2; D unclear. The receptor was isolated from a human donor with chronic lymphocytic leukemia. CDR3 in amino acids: CASRVTGELFF. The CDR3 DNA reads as TGTGCCAGCAGGGTGACCGGGGAGCTGTTTTTT.